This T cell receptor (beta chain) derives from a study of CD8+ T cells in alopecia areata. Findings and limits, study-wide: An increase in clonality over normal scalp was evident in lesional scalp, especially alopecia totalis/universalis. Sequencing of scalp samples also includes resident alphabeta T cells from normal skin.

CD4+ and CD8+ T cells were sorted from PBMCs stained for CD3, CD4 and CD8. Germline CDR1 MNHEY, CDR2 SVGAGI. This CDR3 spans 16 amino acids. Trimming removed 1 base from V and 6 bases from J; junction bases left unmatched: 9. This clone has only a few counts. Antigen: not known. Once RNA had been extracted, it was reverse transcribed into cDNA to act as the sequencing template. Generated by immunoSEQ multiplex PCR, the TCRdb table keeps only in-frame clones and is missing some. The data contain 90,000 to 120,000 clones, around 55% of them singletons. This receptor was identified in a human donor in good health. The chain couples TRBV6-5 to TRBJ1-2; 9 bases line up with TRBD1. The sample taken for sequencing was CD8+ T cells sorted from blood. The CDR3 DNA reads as TGTGCCAGCAGTTACTACCAGGACAGGGGCTTTAATGGCTACACCTTC. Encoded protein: CASSYYQDRGFNGYTF.